The rows below give T cell receptor beta chains drawn from one sample of a study of blood T cell repertoires in COVID-19. Repertoires were generated with immunoSEQ multiplex PCR, while TCRdb's copy carries only in-frame clones and drops some. The data hold about 190,000 clones, with around 84% observed a single time. Specimen: PBMCs or T cells enriched from blood (not recorded which). All receptors come from a woman in her thirties who had recovered from COVID-19. CDR3s include the opening cysteine and the closing phenylalanine or tryptophan. A D gene is named only where the DNA matches it firmly. Clone size is not always given. Where it is, it says once, few, many or a class for expanded clones.

>TRBJ2-1|NA|TRBV18|TRBD2
TGTGCCAGCTCACCCGTAGCTAGCGGGACGGTCAATGAGCAGTTCTTC
CASSPVASGTVNEQFF
>TRBJ2-2|NA|TRBV6-1|NA
TGTGCCAGCAGTGACACGCGTCCCGGGGAGCTGTTTTTT
CASSDTRPGELFF
>TRBJ2-6|NA|TRBV30|TRBD1
TGTGCCTGGACCCGTTGGGACAGGGGGCTTGGTGGGGCCAACGTCCTGACTTTC
CAWTRWDRGLGGANVLTF
>TRBJ2-1|NA|TRBV7-8|NA
TGTGCCAGCAGCTTATGGGGGGGGCAATTGTTCTTC
CASSLWGGQLFF
>TRBJ2-5|NA|TRBV7-9|NA
TGTGCCAGCAGCTTAGGAAGAGGGGGGGCGGAGACCCAGTACTTC
CASSLGRGGAETQYF
>TRBJ1-2|NA|TRBV9|TRBD1
TGTGCCAGCAGCGTAGGGACAGGGAAGTATGATGGCTACACCTTC
CASSVGTGKYDGYTF
>TRBJ2-7|NA|TRBV15|TRBD2
TGTGCCACCAGCAGAGGGCTAGCGGGAGACGAGCAGTACTTC
CATSRGLAGDEQYF
>TRBJ1-1|NA|TRBV28|NA
TGTGCCAGCAGTTTATACACACCGGGGTTGAGGCTTCACACTGAAGCTTTCTTT
CASSLYTPGLRLHTEAFF
>TRBJ1-3|NA|TRBV3-1/TRBV3-2|NA
TGTGCCAGCAGCCCCGGACAGCTGAGCTCTGGAAACACCATATATTTT
CASSPGQLSSGNTIYF
>TRBJ2-1|NA|TRBV11-2|NA
TGTGCCAGCAGCTTAAACAGGGCAGAGTTCTTC
CASSLNRAEFF
>TRBJ1-3|once|TRBV6-5|NA
TGTGCCAGCAGTTCCGGCGGTTTTGGAAACACCATATATTTT
CASSSGGFGNTIYF
>TRBJ2-7|NA|TRBV19|TRBD2
TGTGCCAGTAGTCCGGGACTAGCTGACGGGGGATCGTACTTC
CASSPGLADGGSYF
>TRBJ2-3|NA|TRBV28|TRBD1
TGTGCCAGCAGTTTCCTTCCCTGGCAGGGGGAAGATACGCAGTATTTT
CASSFLPWQGEDTQYF
>TRBJ1-2|once|TRBV5-6|NA
TGTGCCAGCAGCCTCCTCGGAGGGCAGAGATCTAACTATGGCTACACCTTC
CASSLLGGQRSNYGYTF
>TRBJ1-2|NA|TRBV5-6|TRBD1
TGTGCCAGCAGCCTGGGACAGAAAAACTATGGCTACACCTTC
CASSLGQKNYGYTF
>TRBJ1-2|NA|TRBV6-5|NA
TGTGCCAGCAGTTACTCCTCCCAGGCTGGGAACTATGGCTACACCTTC
CASSYSSQAGNYGYTF
>TRBJ1-2|few|TRBV19|NA
TGTGCCAGTAGTAGTGGACTGCCCTATGGCTACACCTTC
CASSSGLPYGYTF
>TRBJ1-1|NA|TRBV6-5|TRBD1
TGTGCCAGCAGATATCTTACAGGGGTTGGCACTGAAGCTTTCTTT
CASRYLTGVGTEAFF
>TRBJ2-1|NA|TRBV7-3|NA
TGTGCCAGCAGCTTGGGTCAGGGCAGCTACAATGAGCAGTTCTTC
CASSLGQGSYNEQFF
>TRBJ2-5|NA|TRBV6-5|NA
TGTGCCAGCAGTTACTCATGGTTCGGGGGACAAGAGACCCAGTACTTC
CASSYSWFGGQETQYF
>TRBJ2-3|few|TRBV2|NA
TGTGCCAGCATACGACTTACCCGCACAGATACGCAGTATTTT
CASIRLTRTDTQYF
>TRBJ1-2|NA|TRBV5-1|NA
TGCGCCAGCAGCTTCCAAAACGGGGAGGGGTATGGCTACACCTTC
CASSFQNGEGYGYTF